Listed below are T cell receptor beta chains from one sample, sequenced in a study of CD8 T cells in ankylosing spondylitis. TCRdb redid the calling of the 5' RACE reads with MiXCR, one entry per CDR3 protein. This table holds a few hundred thousand distinct CDR3 sequences, approximately 8.2% found once. The sample comprised blood, either unsorted or a sorted T cell fraction (not recorded which). Receptors were obtained from a male donor with ankylosing spondylitis. CDR3s include the opening cysteine and the closing phenylalanine or tryptophan. The order of the fields is V gene, J gene, CDR3 protein.

>TRBV10-3|TRBJ2-7
CAIGLEGLYEQYF
>TRBV4-3|TRBJ2-1
CASSPGLAGYRDNEQFF
>TRBV12-3/TRBV12-4|TRBJ1-1
CASSFGERDTEAFF
>TRBV25-1|TRBJ2-1
CASSGRLGLADNEQFF
>TRBV4-1|TRBJ2-7
CASSHQGRAYEQYF
>TRBV7-8|TRBJ2-7
CASSLETVASYEQYF
>TRBV10-3|TRBJ2-5
CATGPDRAVETQYF
>TRBV13|TRBJ2-7
CASSLGFLGEQYF
>TRBV7-2|TRBJ1-6
CASSLAALPGYNSPLHF
>TRBV3-1|TRBJ2-3
CASSQGLPDTDTQYF
>TRBV20-1|TRBJ2-7
CSAAWGYEQYF
>TRBV5-1|TRBJ2-1
CASSSGQTSYNEQFF
>TRBV3-1|TRBJ2-2
CASSWGRAVNTGELFF
>TRBV29-1|TRBJ2-1
CSVEDPALAGVNNEQFF
>TRBV12-3/TRBV12-4|TRBJ2-2
CASSLWTPNTGELFF
>TRBV12-3/TRBV12-4|TRBJ1-2
CASSLGAGTGINGYTF
>TRBV14|TRBJ2-7
CASSQNLGDEQYF
>TRBV27|TRBJ2-5
CASSLLSPQETQYF
>TRBV25-1|TRBJ1-5
CASLRPGQGPWGPQHF
>TRBV28|TRBJ2-4
CASSLRGGKNIQYF
>TRBV20-1|TRBJ2-7
CSVHKPPYEQYF
>TRBV7-3|TRBJ2-5
CASSSRSLAGVETQYF
>TRBV20-1|TRBJ2-1
CSASRAHQSSYNEQFF
>TRBV28|TRBJ2-7
CASSRPAVTYEQYF
>TRBV7-9|TRBJ2-3
CASSHPDSTDTQYF
>TRBV12-3/TRBV12-4|TRBJ2-7
CASGKTSGSYEQYF
>TRBV5-6|TRBJ2-7
CASSLAGGGVSYEQYF
>TRBV18|TRBJ2-7
CASSPSREDEQYF
>TRBV7-2|TRBJ2-7
CASSPLLYEQYF
>TRBV5-1|TRBJ2-7
CASSLVSGNEQYF
>TRBV6-2/TRBV6-3|TRBJ2-1
CASSRGTDAYNEQFF
>TRBV18|TRBJ2-7
CASSPNLAPEQYF
>TRBV20-1|TRBJ2-7
CSARDLDSGSSYEQYF
>TRBV29-1|TRBJ2-1
CSAGIPEQFF
>TRBV10-3|TRBJ2-1
CAISGRGGGYSYNEQFF
>TRBV20-1|TRBJ1-6
CSAQTRDRNSPLHF
>TRBV12-3/TRBV12-4|TRBJ2-3
CASSSLGLAGGVGTDTQYF
>TRBV28|TRBJ2-5
CASSPPAQGWETQYF
>TRBV7-2|TRBJ1-5
CASSLSQGHQPQHF
>TRBV29-1|TRBJ2-3
CSVRVRGGRSDTQYF
>TRBV6-5|TRBJ2-7
CASGSSEPRDYHREQYF
>TRBV7-2|TRBJ1-1
CASSWAMNTEAFF
>TRBV6-5|TRBJ2-1
CASSYLDRNEQFF
>TRBV18|TRBJ1-1
CASSPEQGNTEAFF
>TRBV11-2|TRBJ2-1
CASSLVPLASGNNEQFF
>TRBV12-3/TRBV12-4|TRBJ2-5
CASRGTGTVTQYF
>TRBV27|TRBJ2-1
CASSSGTGEQFF
>TRBV28|TRBJ1-4
CASRRGSRSEKLFF
>TRBV12-3/TRBV12-4|TRBJ2-1
CASSLDDNEQFF
>TRBV30|TRBJ1-1
CAWITSGLNTEAFF
>TRBV30|TRBJ1-1
CAWSVGPFTGQAVPEAFF
>TRBV29-1|TRBJ2-1
CSVLRESAGNEQFF
>TRBV5-1|TRBJ2-3
CASSFGLAGGSWGTDTQYF
>TRBV4-2|TRBJ2-5
CASSQGRLAQETQYF
>TRBV3-1|TRBJ2-2
CASSHAQGTVNTGELFF
>TRBV7-9|TRBJ1-5
CASSSETGRPQHF
>TRBV5-1|TRBJ2-3
CASSLGLGASGSQRGTDTQYF